This T cell receptor (beta chain) was observed in a study of blood T cell repertoires in COVID-19. This clone was observed a single time. In Seattle, patients joined the study during active infection and were tracked longitudinally. Germline-derived CDR1 and CDR2 are LNHNV and YYDKDF (reference sequence). CDR3 length equals 14 residues. V was cut by 0 bases and J by 0 bases, with 3 bases left in between. Original data processing: Quantification of nucleated cells was approximated via reference gene primer amplification. Here immunoSEQ multiplex PCR was the method, and the copy in TCRdb shows in-frame clones only, minus some. The DNA gave D and trimming, while V, J and clone size come from that table. The sample includes more than 200,000 clones, around 86% of them seen just once.

The sequence came from a woman aged 55-75 years with COVID-19, enrolled during active disease. Material for sequencing was peripheral blood. The chain links TRBV15 to TRBJ2-4; D unclear. The CDR3 spells CATSRDRAKNIQYF. CDR3 sequence (DNA): TGTGCCACCAGCAGAGATCGAGCCAAAAACATTCAGTACTTC.